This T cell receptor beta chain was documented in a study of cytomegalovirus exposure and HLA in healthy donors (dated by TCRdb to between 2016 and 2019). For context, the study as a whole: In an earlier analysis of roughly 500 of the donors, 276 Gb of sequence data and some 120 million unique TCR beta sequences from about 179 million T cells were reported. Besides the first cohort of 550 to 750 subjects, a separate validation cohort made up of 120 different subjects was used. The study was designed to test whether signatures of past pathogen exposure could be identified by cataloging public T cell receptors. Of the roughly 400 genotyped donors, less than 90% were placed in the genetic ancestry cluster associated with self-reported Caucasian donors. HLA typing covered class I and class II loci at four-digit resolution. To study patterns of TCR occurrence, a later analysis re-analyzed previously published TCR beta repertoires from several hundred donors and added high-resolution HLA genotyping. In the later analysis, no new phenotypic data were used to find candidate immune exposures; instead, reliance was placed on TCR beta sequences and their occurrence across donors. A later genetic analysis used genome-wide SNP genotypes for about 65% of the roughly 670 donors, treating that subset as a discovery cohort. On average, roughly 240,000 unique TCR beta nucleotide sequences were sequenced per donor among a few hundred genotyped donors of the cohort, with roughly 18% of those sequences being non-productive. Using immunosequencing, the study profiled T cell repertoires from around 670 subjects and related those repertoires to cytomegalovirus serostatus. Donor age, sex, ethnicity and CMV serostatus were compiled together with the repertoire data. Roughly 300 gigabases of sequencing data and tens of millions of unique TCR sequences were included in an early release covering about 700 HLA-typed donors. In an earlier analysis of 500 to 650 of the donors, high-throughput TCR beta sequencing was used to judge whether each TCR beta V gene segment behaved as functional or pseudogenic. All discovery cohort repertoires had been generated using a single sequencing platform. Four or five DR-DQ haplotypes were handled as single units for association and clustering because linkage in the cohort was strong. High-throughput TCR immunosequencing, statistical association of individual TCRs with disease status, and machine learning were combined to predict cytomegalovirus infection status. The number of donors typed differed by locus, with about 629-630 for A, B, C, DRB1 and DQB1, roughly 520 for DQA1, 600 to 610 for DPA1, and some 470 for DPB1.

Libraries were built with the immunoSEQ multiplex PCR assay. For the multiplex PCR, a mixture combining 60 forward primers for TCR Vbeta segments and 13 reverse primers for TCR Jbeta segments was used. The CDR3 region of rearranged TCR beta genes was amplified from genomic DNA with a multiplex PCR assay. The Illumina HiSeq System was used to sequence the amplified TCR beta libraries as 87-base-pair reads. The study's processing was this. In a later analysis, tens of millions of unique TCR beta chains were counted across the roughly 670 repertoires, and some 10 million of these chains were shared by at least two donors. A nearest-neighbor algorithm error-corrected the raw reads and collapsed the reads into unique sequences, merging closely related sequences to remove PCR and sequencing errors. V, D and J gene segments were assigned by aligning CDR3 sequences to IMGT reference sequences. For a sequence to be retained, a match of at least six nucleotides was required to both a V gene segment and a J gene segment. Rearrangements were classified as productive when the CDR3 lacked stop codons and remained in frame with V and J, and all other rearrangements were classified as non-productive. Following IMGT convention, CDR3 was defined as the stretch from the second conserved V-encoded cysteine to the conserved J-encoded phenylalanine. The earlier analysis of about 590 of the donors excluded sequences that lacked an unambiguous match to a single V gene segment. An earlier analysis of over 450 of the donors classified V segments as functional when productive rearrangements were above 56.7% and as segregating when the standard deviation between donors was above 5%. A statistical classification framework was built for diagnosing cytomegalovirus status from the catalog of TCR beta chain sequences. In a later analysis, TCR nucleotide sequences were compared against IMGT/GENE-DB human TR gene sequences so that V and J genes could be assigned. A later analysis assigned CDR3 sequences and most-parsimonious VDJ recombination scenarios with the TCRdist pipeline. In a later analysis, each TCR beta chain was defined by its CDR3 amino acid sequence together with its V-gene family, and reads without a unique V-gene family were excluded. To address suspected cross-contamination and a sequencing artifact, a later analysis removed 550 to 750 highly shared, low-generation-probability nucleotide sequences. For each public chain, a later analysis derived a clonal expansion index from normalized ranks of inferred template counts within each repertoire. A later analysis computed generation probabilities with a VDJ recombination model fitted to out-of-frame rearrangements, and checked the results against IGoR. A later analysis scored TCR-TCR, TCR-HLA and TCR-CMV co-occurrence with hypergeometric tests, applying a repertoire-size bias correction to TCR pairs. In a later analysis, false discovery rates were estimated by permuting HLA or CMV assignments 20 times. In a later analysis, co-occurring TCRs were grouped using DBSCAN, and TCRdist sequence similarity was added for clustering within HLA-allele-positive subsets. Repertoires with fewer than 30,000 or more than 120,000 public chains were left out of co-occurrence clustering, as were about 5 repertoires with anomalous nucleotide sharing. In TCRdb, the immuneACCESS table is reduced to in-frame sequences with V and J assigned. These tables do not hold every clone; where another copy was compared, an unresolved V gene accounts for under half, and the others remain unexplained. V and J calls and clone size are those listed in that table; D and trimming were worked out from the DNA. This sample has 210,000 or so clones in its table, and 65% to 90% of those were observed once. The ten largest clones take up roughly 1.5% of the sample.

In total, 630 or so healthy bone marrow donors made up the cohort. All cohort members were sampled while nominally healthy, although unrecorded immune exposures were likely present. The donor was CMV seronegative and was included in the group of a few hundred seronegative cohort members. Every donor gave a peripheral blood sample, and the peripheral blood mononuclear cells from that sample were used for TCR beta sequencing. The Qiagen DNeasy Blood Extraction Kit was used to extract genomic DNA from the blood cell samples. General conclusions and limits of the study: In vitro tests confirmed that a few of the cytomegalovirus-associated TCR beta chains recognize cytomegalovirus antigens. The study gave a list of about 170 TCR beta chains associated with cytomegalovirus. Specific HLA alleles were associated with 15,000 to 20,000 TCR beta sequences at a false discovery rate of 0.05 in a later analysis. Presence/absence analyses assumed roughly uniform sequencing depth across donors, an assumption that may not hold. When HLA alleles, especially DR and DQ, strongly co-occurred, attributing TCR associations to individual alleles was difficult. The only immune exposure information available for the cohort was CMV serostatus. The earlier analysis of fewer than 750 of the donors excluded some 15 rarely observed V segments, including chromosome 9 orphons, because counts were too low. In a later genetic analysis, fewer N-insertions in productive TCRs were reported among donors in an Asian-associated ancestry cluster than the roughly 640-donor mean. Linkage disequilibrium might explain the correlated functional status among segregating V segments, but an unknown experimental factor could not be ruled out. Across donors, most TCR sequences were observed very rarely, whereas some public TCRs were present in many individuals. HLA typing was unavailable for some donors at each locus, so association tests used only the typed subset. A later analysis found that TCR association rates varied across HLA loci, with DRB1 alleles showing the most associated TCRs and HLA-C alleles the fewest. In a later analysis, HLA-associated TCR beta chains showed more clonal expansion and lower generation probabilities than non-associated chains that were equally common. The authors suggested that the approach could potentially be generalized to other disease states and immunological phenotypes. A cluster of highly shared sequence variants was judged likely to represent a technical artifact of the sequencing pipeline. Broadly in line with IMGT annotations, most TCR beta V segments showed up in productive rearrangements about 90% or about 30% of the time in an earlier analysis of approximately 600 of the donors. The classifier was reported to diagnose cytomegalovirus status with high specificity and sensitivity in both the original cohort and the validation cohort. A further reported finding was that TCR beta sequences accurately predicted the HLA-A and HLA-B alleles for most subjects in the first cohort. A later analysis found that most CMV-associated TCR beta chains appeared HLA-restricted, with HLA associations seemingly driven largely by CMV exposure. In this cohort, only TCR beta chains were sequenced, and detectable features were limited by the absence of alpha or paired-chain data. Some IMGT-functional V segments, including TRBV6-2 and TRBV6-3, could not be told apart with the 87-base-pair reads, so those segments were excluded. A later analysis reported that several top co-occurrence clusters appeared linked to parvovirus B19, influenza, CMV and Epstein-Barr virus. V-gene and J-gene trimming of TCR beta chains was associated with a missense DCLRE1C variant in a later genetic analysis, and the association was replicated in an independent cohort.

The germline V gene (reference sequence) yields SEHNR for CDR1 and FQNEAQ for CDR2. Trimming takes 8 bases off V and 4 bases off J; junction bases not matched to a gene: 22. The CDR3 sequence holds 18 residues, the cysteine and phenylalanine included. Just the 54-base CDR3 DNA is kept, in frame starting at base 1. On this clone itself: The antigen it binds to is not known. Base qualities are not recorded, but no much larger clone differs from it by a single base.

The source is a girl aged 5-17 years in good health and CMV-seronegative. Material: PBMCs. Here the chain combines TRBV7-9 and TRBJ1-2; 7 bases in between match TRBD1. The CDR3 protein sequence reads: CASAVRRGRPSYSYGYTF. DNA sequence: TGTGCCAGCGCAGTAAGAAGGGGGCGGCCGTCGTATTCCTATGGCTACACCTTC.